Here is one T cell receptor beta chain with its context. Sequencing was performed with immunoSEQ multiplex PCR; in TCRdb, only in-frame clones are kept and a portion is missing. The repertoire has some 43,000 clones, almost 90% of them found once; the top ten carry under 1.5%. The data stem from a study of T cell changes during pregnancy in multiple sclerosis. The sequence derives from a female donor in good health, enrolled as a control in a pregnancy study. This sample comprised peripheral blood, obtained in the first trimester of pregnancy.

CDR3 sequence reads: CASSFPYATSGEYEQYF. DNA for the CDR3: TGTGCCAGCAGCTTTCCCTACGCGACTAGCGGGGAATACGAGCAGTACTTC. J is TRBJ2-7 and V is TRBV5-6; 11 nucleotides agree with TRBD2. Germline trimming cut 2 bases from V and 4 bases from J; bases unmatched to any gene: 11. This CDR3 spans 17 amino acids. CDR1 and CDR2 from the germline V gene are SGHDT and YYEEEE.